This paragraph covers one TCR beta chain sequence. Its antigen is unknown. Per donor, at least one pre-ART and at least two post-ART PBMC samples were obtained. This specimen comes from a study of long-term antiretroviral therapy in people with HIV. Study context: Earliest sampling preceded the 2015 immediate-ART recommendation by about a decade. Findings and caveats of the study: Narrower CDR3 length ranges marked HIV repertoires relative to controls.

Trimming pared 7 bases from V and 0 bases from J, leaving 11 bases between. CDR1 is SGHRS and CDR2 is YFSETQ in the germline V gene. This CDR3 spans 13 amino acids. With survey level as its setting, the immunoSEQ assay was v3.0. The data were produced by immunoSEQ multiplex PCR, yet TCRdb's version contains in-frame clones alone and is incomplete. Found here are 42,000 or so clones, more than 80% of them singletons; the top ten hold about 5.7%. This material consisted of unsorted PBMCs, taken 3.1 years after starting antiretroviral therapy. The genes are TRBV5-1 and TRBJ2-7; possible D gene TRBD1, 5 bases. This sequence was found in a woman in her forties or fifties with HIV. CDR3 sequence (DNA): TGCGCCAGCGCCAGGGAATCCTCCTACGAGCAGTACTTC. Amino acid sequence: CASARESSYEQYF.